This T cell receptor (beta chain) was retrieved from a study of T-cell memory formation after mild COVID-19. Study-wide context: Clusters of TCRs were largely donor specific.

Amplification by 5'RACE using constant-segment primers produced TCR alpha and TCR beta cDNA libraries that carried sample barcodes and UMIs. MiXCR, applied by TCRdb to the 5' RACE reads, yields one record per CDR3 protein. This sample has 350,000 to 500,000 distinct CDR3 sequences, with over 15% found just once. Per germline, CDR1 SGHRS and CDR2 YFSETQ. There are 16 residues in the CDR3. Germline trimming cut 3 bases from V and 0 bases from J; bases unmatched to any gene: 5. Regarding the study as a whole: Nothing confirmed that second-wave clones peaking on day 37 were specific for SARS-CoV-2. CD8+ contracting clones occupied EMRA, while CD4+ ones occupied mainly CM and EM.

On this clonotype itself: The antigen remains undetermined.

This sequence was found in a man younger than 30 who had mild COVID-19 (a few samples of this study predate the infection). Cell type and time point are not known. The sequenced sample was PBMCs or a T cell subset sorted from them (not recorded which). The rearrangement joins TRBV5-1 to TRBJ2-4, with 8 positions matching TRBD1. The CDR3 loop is CASSSRQGLAKNIQYF. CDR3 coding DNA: TGCGCCAGCAGCTCCCGACAGGGGCTAGCCAAAAACATTCAGTACTTC. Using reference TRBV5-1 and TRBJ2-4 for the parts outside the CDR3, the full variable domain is KAGVTQTPRYLIKTRGQQVTLSCSPISGHRSVSWYQQTPGQGLQFLFEYFSETQRNKGNFPGRFSGRQFSNSRSEMNVSTLELGDSALYLCASSSRQGLAKNIQYFGAGTRLSVL.